This note documents a single TCR beta chain sequence. Its antigen remains unknown. The V end was cut by 5 bases, the J end by 1 base, with 14 bases between. Germline assignment: CDR1 ENHRY and CDR2 SYGVKD. This CDR3 region has 15 residues. The method was immunoSEQ multiplex PCR; TCRdb's version includes in-frame clones alone and lacks a portion of them. The repertoire holds around 80,000 clones, with approximately 78% as singletons. This entry is derived from a study of OX40 agonist ivuxolimab in advanced cancers. The overall study: Antecedent anti-PD-1, anti-PD-L1 or anti-CTLA-4 therapy was permissible, with 35% to 40% having received some.

General study results and limits: Among the lowest peripheral clonal expansion occurred in 0.1-3.0 mg/kg partial responders. Both blood CD4+ and CD8+ T cells showed clonal growth by week 6 at 0.1 to 3.0 mg/kg. Also present in some nonresponders was a low level of normalized T-cell clonal expansion.

The sequence came from an adult with an advanced solid tumor such as melanoma, head and neck, liver or kidney cancer. The chain uses TRBV10-3 and TRBJ1-1; D is unclear. Sequencing was performed on CD4+ or CD8+ T cells sorted from blood, taken in a trial of the OX40 agonist ivuxolimab. As DNA, the CDR3 is TGTGCCATCAGTAGGAATAAGGTCGGGAACACTGAAGCTTTCTTT. It encodes CAISRNKVGNTEAFF.